The clone carrying this TCR beta chain was recorded only once. What it binds is unknown. TCRdb's table, derived via immunoSEQ multiplex PCR, lists solely in-frame clones and lacks some. The sample yields some 70,000 clones, approximately 88% seen once. From germline, CDR1 is SGHTA and CDR2 FQGNSA. V lost 1 base and J 7 bases, leaving 13 bases between the germline ends. The CDR3 spans 15 residues. The source of the sample is a study of a mutant IDH1 vaccine in newly diagnosed glioma. Study-level information: Vaccine dosing followed radiotherapy by 4-6 weeks, or accompanied temozolomide cycles. The treated group averaged 40.4 years old and was around 60% male, roughly 38% female. Week 35 was assigned to visit V12, and week 47 was assigned to visit V13. Regarding the study as a whole: It seemed that pseudoprogression was not linked to changes in the top peripheral T cell clonotypes.

Time point meaning: week 35, safety follow-up. The content of each vaccine dose was 300 ug of mutant IDH1 20-mer peptide, and topical imiquimod accompanied it. This sequence joins TRBV7-2 and TRBJ1-4; a weak D match, TRBD1 (6 bases). The sequence derives from a man aged 18-30 years with glioma. The sample consisted of PBMCs, taken from a glioma patient whose treatment included an IDH1 peptide vaccine. The DNA for the CDR3 is TGTGCCAGCAGCTTAGTTTGGGGGCTAAGTGAAAAACTGTTTTTT. This sequence encodes CASSLVWGLSEKLFF.